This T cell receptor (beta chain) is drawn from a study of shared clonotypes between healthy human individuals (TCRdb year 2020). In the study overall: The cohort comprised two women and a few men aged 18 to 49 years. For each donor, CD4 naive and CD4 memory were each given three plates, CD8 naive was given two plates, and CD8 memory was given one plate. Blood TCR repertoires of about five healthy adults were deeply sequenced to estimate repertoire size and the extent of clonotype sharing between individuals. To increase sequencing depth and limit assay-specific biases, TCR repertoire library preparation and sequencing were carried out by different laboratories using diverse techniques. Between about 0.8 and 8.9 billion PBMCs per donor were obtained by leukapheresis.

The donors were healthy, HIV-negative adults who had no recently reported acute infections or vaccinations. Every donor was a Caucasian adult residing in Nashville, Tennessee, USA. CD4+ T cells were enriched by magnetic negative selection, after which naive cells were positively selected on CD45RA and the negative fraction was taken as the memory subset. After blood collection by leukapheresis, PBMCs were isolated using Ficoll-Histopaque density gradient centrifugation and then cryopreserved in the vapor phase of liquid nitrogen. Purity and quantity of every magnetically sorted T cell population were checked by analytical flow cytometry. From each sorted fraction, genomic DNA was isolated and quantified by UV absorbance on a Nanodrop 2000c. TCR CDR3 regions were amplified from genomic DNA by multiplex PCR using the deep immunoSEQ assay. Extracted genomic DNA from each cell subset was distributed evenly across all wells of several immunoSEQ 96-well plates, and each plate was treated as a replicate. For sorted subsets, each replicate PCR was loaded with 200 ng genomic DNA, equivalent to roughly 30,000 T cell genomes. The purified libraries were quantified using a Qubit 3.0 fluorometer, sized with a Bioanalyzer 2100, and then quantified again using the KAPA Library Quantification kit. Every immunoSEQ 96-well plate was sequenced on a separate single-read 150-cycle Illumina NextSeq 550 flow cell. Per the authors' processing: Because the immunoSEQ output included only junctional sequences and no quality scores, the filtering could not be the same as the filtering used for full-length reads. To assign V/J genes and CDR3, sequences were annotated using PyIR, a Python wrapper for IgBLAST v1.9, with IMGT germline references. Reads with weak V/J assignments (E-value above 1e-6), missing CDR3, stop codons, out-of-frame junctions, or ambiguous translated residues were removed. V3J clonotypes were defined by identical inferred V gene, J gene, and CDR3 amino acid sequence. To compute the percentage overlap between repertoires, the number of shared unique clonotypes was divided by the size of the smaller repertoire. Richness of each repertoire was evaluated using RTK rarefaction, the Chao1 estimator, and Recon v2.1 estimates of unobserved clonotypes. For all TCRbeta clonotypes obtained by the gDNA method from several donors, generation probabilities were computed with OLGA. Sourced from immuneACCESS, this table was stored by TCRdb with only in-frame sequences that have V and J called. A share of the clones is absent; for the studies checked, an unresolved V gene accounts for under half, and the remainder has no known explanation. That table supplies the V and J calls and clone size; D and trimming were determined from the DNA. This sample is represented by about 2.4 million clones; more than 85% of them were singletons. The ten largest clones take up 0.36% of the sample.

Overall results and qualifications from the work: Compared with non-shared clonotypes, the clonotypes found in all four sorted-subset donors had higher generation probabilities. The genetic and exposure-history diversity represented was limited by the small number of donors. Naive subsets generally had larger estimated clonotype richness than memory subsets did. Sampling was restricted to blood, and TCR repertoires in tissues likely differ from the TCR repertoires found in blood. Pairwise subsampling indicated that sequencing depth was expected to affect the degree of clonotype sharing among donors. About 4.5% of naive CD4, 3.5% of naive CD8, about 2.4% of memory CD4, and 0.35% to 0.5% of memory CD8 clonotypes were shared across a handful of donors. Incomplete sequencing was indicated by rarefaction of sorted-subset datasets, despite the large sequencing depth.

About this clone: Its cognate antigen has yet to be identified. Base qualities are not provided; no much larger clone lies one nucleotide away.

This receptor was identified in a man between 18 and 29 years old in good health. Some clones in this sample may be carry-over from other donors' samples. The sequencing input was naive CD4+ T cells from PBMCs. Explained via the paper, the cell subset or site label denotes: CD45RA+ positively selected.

The bases are TGCGCCAGCAGCTTGGCGCATAAGGCCTACGAGCAGTACTTC. It translates to CASSLAHKAYEQYF. The chain is encoded by TRBV5-1 joined to TRBJ2-7; the D gene cannot be resolved reliably. CDR1 SGHRS and CDR2 YFSETQ are derived from the germline V gene. From the cysteine up to the phenylalanine, the CDR3 has a length of 14 residues. Left in the record is the CDR3 DNA by itself, 42 bases read in frame from the first base. The V end loses 0 bases and the J end loses 2 bases, and a stretch of 9 bases separates them. Reference TRBV5-1 and TRBJ2-7 genes cover what lies past the CDR3, so the full variable domain is KAGVTQTPRYLIKTRGQQVTLSCSPISGHRSVSWYQQTPGQGLQFLFEYFSETQRNKGNFPGRFSGRQFSNSRSEMNVSTLELGDSALYLCASSLAHKAYEQYFGPGTRLTVT.